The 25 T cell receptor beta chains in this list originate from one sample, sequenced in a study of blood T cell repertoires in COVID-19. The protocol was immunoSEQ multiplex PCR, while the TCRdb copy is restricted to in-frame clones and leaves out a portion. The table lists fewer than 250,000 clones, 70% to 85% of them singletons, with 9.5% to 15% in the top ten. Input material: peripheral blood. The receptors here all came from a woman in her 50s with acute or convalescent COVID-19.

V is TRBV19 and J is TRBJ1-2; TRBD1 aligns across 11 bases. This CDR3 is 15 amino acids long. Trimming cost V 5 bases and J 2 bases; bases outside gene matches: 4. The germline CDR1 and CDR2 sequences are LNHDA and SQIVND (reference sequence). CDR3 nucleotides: TGTGCCAGTAGTCCCTGGACAGGGGGCAACTATGGCTACACCTTC. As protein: CASSPWTGGNYGYTF.

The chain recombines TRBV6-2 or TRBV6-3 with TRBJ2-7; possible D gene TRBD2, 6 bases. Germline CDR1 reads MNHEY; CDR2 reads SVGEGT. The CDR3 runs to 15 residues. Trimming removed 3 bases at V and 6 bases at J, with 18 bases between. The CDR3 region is CASSYLWAGNSEQYF. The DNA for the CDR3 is TGTGCCAGCAGTTATCTCTGGGCGGGAAACTCCGAGCAGTACTTC.

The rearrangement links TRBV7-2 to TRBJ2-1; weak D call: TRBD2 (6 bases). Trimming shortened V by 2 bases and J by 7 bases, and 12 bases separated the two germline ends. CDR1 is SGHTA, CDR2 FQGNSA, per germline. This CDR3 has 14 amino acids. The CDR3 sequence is CASSLSTTRNEQFF. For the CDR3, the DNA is TGTGCCAGCAGCTTATCTACGACTAGGAATGAGCAGTTCTTC.

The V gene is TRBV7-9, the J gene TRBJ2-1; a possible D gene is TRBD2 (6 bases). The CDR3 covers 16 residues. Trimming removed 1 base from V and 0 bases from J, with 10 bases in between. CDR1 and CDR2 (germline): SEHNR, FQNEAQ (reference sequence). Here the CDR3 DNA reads TGTGCCAGCAGCTTAGTTGTAGCGGCCTCCTACAATGAGCAGTTCTTC. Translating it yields CASSLVVAASYNEQFF. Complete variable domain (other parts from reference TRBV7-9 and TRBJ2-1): DTGVSQNPRHKITKRGQNVTFRCDPISEHNRLYWYRQTLGQGPEFLTYFQNEAQLEKSRLLSDRFSAERPKGSFSTLEIQRTEQGDSAMYLCASSLVVAASYNEQFFGPGTRLTVL.

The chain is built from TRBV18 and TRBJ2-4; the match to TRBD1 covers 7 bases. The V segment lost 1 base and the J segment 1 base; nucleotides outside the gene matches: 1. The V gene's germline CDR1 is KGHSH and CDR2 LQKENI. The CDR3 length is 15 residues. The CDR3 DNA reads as TGTGCCAGCTCACCACAGGGGGCTGCCAAAAACATTCAGTACTTC. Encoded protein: CASSPQGAAKNIQYF.

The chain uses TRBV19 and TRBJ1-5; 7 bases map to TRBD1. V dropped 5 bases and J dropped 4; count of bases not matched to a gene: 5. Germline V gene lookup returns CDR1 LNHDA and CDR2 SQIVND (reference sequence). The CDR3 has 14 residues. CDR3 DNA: TGTGCCAGTAGTCCGGGACAGCCTAATCAGCCCCAGCATTTT. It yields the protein CASSPGQPNQPQHF.

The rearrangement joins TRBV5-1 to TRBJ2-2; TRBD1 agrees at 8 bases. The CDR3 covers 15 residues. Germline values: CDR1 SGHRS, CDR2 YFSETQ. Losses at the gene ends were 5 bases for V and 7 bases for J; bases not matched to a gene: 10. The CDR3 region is CASSSLTGAIGELFF. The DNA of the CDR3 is TGCGCCAGCAGTTCTTTGACAGGGGCGATCGGGGAGCTGTTTTTT.

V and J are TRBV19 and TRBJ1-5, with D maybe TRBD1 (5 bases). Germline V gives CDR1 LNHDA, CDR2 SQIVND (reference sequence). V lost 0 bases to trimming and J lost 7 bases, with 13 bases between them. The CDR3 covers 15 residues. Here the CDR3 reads CASSIDGGWGQPQHF. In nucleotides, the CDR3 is TGTGCCAGTAGTATAGATGGGGGGTGGGGGCAGCCCCAGCATTTT. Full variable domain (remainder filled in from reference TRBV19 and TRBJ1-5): DGGITQSPKYLFRKEGQNVTLSCEQNLNHDAMYWYRQDPGQGLRLIYYSQIVNDFQKGDIAEGYSVSREKKESFPLTVTSAQKNPTAFYLCASSIDGGWGQPQHFGDGTRLSIL.

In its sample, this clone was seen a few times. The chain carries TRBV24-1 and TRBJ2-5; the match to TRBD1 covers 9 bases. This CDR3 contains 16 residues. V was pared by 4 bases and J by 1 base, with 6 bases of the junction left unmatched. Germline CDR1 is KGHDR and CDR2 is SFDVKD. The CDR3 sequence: CATSDLPTGGQETQYF. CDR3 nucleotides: TGTGCCACCAGTGACCTACCGACAGGGGGCCAAGAGACCCAGTACTTC.

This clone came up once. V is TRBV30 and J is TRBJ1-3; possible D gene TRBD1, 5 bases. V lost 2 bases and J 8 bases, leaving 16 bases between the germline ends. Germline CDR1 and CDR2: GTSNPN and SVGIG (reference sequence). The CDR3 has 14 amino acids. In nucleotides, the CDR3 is TGTGCCTGGAGTAGGTCAGGGCTCGTGGACACCATATATTTT. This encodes CAWSRSGLVDTIYF.

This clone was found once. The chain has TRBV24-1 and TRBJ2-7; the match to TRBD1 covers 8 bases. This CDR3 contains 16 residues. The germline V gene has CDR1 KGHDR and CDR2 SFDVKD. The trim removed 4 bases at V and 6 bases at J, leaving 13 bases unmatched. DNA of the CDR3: TGTGCCACCAGTGAATCTCCGGGACAGGCAAGGGTCGAGCAGTACTTC. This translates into CATSESPGQARVEQYF.

CDR3 DNA sequence: TGTGCCAGCAGCCAGATCTTGGGACAGGGCCAAAAACTGTTTTTT. It translates to CASSQILGQGQKLFF. The J gene is TRBJ1-4, the V gene TRBV14; 9 nucleotides line up with TRBD1. CDR3 length equals 15 residues. After removal of 3 bases from V and 9 bases from J, the junction contained 8 bases not matched to a gene. Germline CDR1 is SGHDN and CDR2 is FVKESK.

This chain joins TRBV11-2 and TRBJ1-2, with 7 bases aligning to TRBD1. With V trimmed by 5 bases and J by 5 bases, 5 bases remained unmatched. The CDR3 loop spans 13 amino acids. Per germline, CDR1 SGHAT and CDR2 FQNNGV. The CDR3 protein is CASSKDRRYGYTF. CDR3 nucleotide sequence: TGTGCCAGCAGCAAGGACAGGCGGTATGGCTACACCTTC.

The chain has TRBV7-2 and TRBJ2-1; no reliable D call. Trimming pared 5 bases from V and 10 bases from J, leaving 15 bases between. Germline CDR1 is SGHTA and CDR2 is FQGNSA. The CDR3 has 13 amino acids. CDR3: CASSVDTAQEQFF. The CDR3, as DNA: TGTGCCAGCAGCGTCGACACGGCCCAGGAGCAGTTCTTC.

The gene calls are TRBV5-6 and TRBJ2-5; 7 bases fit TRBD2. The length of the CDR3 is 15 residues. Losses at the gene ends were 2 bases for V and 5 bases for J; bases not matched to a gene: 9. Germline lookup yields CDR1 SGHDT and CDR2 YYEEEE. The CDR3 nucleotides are TGTGCCAGCAGCTTTCCTGGGGCGGGAGCTGAGACCCAGTACTTC. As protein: CASSFPGAGAETQYF. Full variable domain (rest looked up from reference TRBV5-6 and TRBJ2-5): DAGVTQSPTHLIKTRGQQVTLRCSPKSGHDTVSWYQQALGQGPQFIFQYYEEEERQRGNFPDRFSGHQFPNYSSELNVNALLLGDSALYLCASSFPGAGAETQYFGPGTRLLVL.

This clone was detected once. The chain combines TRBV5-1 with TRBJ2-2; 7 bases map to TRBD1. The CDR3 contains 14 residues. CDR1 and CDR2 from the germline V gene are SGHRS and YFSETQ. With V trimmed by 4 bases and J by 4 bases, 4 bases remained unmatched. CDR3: CASSRQGGTGELFF. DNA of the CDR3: TGCGCCAGCAGCCGACAGGGCGGCACCGGGGAGCTGTTTTTT. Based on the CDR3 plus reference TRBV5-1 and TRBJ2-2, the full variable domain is KAGVTQTPRYLIKTRGQQVTLSCSPISGHRSVSWYQQTPGQGLQFLFEYFSETQRNKGNFPGRFSGRQFSNSRSEMNVSTLELGDSALYLCASSRQGGTGELFFGEGSRLTVL.

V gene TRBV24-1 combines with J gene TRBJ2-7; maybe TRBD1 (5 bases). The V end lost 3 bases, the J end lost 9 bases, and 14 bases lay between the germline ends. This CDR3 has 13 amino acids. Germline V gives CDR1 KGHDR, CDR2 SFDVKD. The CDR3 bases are TGTGCCACCAGTGATCAGAACAGGATGAGGCAGTACTTC. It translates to CATSDQNRMRQYF.

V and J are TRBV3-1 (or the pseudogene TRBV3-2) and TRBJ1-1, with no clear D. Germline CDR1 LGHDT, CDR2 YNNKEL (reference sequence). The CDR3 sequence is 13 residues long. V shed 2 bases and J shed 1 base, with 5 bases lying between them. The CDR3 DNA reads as TGTGCCAGCAGCCAATGGAGGAACACTGAAGCTTTCTTT. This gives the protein CASSQWRNTEAFF.

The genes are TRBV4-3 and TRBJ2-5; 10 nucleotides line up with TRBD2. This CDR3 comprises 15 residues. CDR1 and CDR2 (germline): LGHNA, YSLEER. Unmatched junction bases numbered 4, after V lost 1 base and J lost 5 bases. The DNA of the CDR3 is TGCGCCAGCAGCCAAGGAGTAGCGGGAGGTGAGACCCAGTACTTC. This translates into CASSQGVAGGETQYF.

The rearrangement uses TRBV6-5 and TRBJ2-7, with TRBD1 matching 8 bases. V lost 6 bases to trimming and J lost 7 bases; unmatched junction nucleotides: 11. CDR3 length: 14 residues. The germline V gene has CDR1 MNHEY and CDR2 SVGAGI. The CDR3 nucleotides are TGTGCCAGCAGCCTGACCGGACAGGGCAGGGAGCAGTACTTC. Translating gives CASSLTGQGREQYF.

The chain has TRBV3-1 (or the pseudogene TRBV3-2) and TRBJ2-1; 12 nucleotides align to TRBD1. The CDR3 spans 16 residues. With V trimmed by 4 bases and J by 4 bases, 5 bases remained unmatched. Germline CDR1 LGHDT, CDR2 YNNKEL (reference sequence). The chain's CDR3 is CASSPQGQGAYNEQFF. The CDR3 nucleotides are TGTGCCAGCAGCCCACAGGGACAGGGGGCGTACAATGAGCAGTTCTTC.

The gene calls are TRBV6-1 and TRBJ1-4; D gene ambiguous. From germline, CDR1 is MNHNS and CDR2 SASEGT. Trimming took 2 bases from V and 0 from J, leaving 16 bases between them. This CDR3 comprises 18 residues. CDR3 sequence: CASSESVRGSATNEKLFF. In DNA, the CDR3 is TGTGCCAGCAGTGAATCGGTGCGAGGCTCGGCAACTAATGAAAAACTGTTTTTT.

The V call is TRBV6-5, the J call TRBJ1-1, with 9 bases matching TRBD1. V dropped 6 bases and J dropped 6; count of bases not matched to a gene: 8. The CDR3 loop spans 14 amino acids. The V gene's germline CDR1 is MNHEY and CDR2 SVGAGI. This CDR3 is CASRDRGPKAEAFF. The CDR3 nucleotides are TGTGCCAGCAGGGACAGGGGACCTAAGGCTGAAGCTTTCTTT.

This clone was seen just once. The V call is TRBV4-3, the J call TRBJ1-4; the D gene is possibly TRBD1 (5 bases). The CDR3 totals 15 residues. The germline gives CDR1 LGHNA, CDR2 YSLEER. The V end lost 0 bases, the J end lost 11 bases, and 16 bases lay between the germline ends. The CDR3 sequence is CASSQERTTSKKLFF. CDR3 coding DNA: TGCGCCAGCAGCCAAGAGCGGACAACTTCGAAGAAACTGTTTTTT.

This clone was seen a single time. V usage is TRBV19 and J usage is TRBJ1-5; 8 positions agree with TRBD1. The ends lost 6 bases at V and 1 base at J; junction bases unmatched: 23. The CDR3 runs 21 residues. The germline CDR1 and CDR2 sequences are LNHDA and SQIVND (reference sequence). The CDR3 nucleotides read TGTGCCAGTAGCGGGCCCGGACAGGGTATGATTGAAGCAGTGAGCAATCAGCCCCAGCATTTT. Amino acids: CASSGPGQGMIEAVSNQPQHF.